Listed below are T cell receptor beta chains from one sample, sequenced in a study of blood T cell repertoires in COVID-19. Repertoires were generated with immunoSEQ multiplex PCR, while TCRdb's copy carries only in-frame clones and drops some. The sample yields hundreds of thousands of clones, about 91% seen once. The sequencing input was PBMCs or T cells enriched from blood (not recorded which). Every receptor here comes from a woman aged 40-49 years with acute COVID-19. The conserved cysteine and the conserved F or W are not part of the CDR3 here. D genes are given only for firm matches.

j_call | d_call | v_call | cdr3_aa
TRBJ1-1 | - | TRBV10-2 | ASSESRGYGTEAF
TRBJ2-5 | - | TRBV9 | ASSPGQLQETQY
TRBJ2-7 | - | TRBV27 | ASSDHDSYEQY
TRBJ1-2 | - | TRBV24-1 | ATSDFRSDYGYT
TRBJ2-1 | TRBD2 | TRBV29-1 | SVEPRPREGLNEQF
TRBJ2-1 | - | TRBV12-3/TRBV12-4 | ASSRDSYNEQF
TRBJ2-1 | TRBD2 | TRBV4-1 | ASSQARTRWNNEQF
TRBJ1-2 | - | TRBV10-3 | AISESMGRQVPSYGYT
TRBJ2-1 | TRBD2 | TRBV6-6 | ASSYQTSGRSGEQF
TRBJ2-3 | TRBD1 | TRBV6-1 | ASSDRGSTDTQY
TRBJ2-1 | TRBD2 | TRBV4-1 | ASSLGTSGNVYEQF
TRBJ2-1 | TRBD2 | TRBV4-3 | ASSQDKTSGSSYNEQF
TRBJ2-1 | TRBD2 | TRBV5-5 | ASSDPPRGLAGDEQF
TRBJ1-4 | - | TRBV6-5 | ASSYRGLNEKLF
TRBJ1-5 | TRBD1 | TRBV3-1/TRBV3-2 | ASSQDYRGNQPQH
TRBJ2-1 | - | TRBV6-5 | ASSYGGSPARNEQF
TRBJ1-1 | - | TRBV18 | ASSPRGLNTEAF
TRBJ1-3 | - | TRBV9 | ASSGQDGDTIY
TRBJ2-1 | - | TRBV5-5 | ASRISGSSYNEQF
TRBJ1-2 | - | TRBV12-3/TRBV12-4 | ASSFFRVDGYT
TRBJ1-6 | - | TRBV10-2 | ASSDGEFRSPLH
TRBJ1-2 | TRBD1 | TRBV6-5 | ASSQRDRFNYGYT
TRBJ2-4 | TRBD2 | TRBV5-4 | ASSSLAGINAKNIQY
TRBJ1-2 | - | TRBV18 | ASSPPPVRGYT
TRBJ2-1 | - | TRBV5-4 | ASSFPRGRDNEQF
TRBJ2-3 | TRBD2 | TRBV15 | ATSRGTSGRTDTQY
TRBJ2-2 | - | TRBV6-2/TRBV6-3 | ASSRSTGELF